This is a list of T cell receptor beta chains from one sample in a study of beta chain features in type 1 diabetes. The repertoire was sequenced with immunoSEQ multiplex PCR; TCRdb's copy has only in-frame clones and lacks some. The sample has hundreds of thousands of clones; 30% are singletons. Sequenced: naive CD4+ T cells from blood. The receptors come from a man younger than 30 in good health. The CDR3 runs from the conserved cysteine through the conserved F or W. Each record gives: V gene, J gene, D gene, clone size, CDR3 protein, CDR3 DNA. A D gene is named only where the DNA matches it firmly. Clone size is not always given. Where it is, it says once, few, many or a class for expanded clones.

v_gene: TRBV30
j_gene: TRBJ2-1
d_gene: .
abundance: .
CDR3aa: CAWRRNLASEQFF
CDR3nt: TGTGCCTGGAGGAGGAATCTAGCCTCTGAGCAGTTCTTC

v_gene: TRBV4-1
j_gene: TRBJ2-5
d_gene: .
abundance: .
CDR3aa: CASSQGQRPETQYF
CDR3nt: TGCGCCAGCAGCCAAGGGCAGCGGCCAGAGACCCAGTACTTC

v_gene: TRBV5-1
j_gene: TRBJ2-1
d_gene: .
abundance: .
CDR3aa: CASSLAFYSDNEQFF
CDR3nt: TGCGCCAGCAGCTTGGCGTTCTATTCCGACAATGAGCAGTTCTTC

v_gene: TRBV4-1
j_gene: TRBJ2-1
d_gene: TRBD1
abundance: .
CDR3aa: CASSQVKGTAFYNEQFF
CDR3nt: TGCGCCAGCAGCCAAGTTAAAGGGACAGCCTTCTACAATGAGCAGTTCTTC

v_gene: TRBV7-9
j_gene: TRBJ2-7
d_gene: .
abundance: few
CDR3aa: CASSLVGGSYEQYF
CDR3nt: TGTGCCAGCAGCTTAGTCGGCGGATCCTACGAGCAGTACTTC

v_gene: TRBV7-2
j_gene: TRBJ2-5
d_gene: .
abundance: .
CDR3aa: CASSSFRGQETQYF
CDR3nt: TGTGCCAGCAGCTCCTTTCGTGGCCAAGAGACCCAGTACTTC

v_gene: TRBV7-9
j_gene: TRBJ1-1
d_gene: .
abundance: few
CDR3aa: CASSFDPNTEAFF
CDR3nt: TGTGCCAGCAGTTTTGACCCGAACACTGAAGCTTTCTTT

v_gene: TRBV9
j_gene: TRBJ2-5
d_gene: TRBD2
abundance: .
CDR3aa: CASSAALLAGALETQYF
CDR3nt: TGTGCCAGCAGCGCAGCCTTACTAGCGGGAGCACTGGAGACCCAGTACTTC

v_gene: TRBV7-9
j_gene: TRBJ2-1
d_gene: TRBD2
abundance: .
CDR3aa: CASSFSTSGSLFF
CDR3nt: TGTGCCAGCAGCTTTTCGACTAGCGGGAGTTTGTTCTTC

v_gene: TRBV30
j_gene: TRBJ2-5
d_gene: TRBD1
abundance: few
CDR3aa: CAWNYRGRRETQYF
CDR3nt: TGTGCCTGGAACTACAGGGGGCGGCGGGAGACCCAGTACTTC

v_gene: TRBV30
j_gene: TRBJ1-2
d_gene: .
abundance: few
CDR3aa: CAWSPGHNYGYTF
CDR3nt: TGTGCCTGGAGTCCGGGACATAACTATGGCTACACCTTC

v_gene: TRBV5-1
j_gene: TRBJ2-1
d_gene: TRBD2
abundance: .
CDR3aa: CASSSSEGLAGYNEQFF
CDR3nt: TGCGCCAGCAGCAGTTCGGAGGGACTAGCGGGCTACAATGAGCAGTTCTTC

v_gene: TRBV7-9
j_gene: TRBJ2-5
d_gene: .
abundance: few
CDR3aa: CASSPSSSETQYF
CDR3nt: TGTGCCAGCAGCCCCAGTAGCTCCGAGACCCAGTACTTC

v_gene: TRBV5-1
j_gene: TRBJ2-4
d_gene: TRBD1
abundance: few
CDR3aa: CASSATGQAAKNIQYF
CDR3nt: TGCGCCAGCAGCGCTACGGGACAGGCCGCCAAAAACATTCAGTACTTC

v_gene: TRBV15
j_gene: TRBJ2-7
d_gene: TRBD1
abundance: .
CDR3aa: CATSLRQGAYEQYF
CDR3nt: TGTGCCACCAGCTTGAGACAGGGGGCCTACGAGCAGTACTTC

v_gene: TRBV5-1
j_gene: TRBJ2-7
d_gene: .
abundance: few
CDR3aa: CASSLDPSGPREQYF
CDR3nt: TGCGCCAGCAGCTTGGACCCGTCAGGGCCTCGCGAGCAGTACTTC

v_gene: TRBV18
j_gene: TRBJ2-1
d_gene: TRBD1
abundance: few
CDR3aa: CASSLRQGQDNEQFF
CDR3nt: TGTGCCAGCTCCCTAAGACAGGGACAGGACAATGAGCAGTTCTTC

v_gene: TRBV6-1
j_gene: TRBJ2-7
d_gene: TRBD2
abundance: .
CDR3aa: CASSDRSPGGEQYF
CDR3nt: TGTGCCAGCAGTGATCGGAGCCCGGGAGGCGAGCAGTACTTC

v_gene: TRBV7-2
j_gene: TRBJ2-5
d_gene: TRBD1
abundance: .
CDR3aa: CASTRSGQTGETQYF
CDR3nt: TGTGCCAGCACCCGCTCGGGGCAGACAGGGGAGACCCAGTACTTC

v_gene: TRBV29-1
j_gene: TRBJ2-1
d_gene: .
abundance: .
CDR3aa: CSVGRAIYNEQFF
CDR3nt: TGCAGCGTTGGAAGGGCTATCTACAATGAGCAGTTCTTC

v_gene: TRBV30
j_gene: TRBJ2-1
d_gene: .
abundance: .
CDR3aa: CAWIYREGSFF
CDR3nt: TGTGCCTGGATCTACAGGGAGGGTTCGTTCTTC

v_gene: TRBV20-1
j_gene: TRBJ2-7
d_gene: .
abundance: once
CDR3aa: CSAPAVVEQYF
CDR3nt: TGCAGTGCGCCGGCGGTCGTCGAGCAGTACTTC

v_gene: TRBV30
j_gene: TRBJ1-2
d_gene: TRBD1
abundance: few
CDR3aa: CAWSHPNRGRNYGYTF
CDR3nt: TGTGCCTGGAGCCATCCGAACAGGGGGCGCAACTATGGCTACACCTTC

v_gene: TRBV29-1
j_gene: TRBJ2-5
d_gene: .
abundance: .
CDR3aa: CSVDWGAAQETQYF
CDR3nt: TGCAGCGTTGATTGGGGCGCGGCCCAAGAGACCCAGTACTTC

v_gene: TRBV5-6
j_gene: TRBJ2-5
d_gene: TRBD2
abundance: .
CDR3aa: CASSLLAGEETQYF
CDR3nt: TGTGCCAGCAGCTTACTAGCGGGAGAAGAGACCCAGTACTTC

v_gene: TRBV7-9
j_gene: TRBJ2-3
d_gene: .
abundance: few
CDR3aa: CASSLPAPDTQYF
CDR3nt: TGTGCCAGCAGCTTACCAGCCCCAGATACGCAGTATTTT

v_gene: TRBV7-2
j_gene: TRBJ2-2
d_gene: .
abundance: .
CDR3aa: CASSFLTVVTGELFF
CDR3nt: TGTGCCAGCAGCTTTCTTACAGTCGTAACCGGGGAGCTGTTTTTT

v_gene: TRBV7-3
j_gene: TRBJ2-1
d_gene: TRBD2
abundance: few
CDR3aa: CASSLLAGGEQFF
CDR3nt: TGTGCCAGCAGCTTACTAGCGGGAGGTGAGCAGTTCTTC

v_gene: TRBV14
j_gene: TRBJ2-1
d_gene: .
abundance: .
CDR3aa: CASSPGRRTYNEQFF
CDR3nt: TGTGCCAGCAGCCCGGGACGGAGGACCTACAATGAGCAGTTCTTC

v_gene: TRBV19
j_gene: TRBJ1-5
d_gene: .
abundance: .
CDR3aa: CASSIGEPKHF
CDR3nt: TGTGCCAGTAGTATAGGGGAGCCGAAGCATTTT

v_gene: TRBV7-7
j_gene: TRBJ2-5
d_gene: .
abundance: once
CDR3aa: CASSFLGTDETQYF
CDR3nt: TGTGCTAGCAGCTTTTTAGGGACGGATGAGACCCAGTACTTC

v_gene: TRBV7-9
j_gene: TRBJ2-7
d_gene: .
abundance: few
CDR3aa: CASSLLSEQYF
CDR3nt: TGTGCCAGCAGCCTCCTTAGCGAGCAGTACTTC

v_gene: TRBV7-2
j_gene: TRBJ2-7
d_gene: .
abundance: .
CDR3aa: CASTQPGVRYEQYF
CDR3nt: TGTGCCAGCACCCAGCCTGGGGTTCGGTACGAGCAGTACTTC

v_gene: TRBV30
j_gene: TRBJ2-1
d_gene: .
abundance: few
CDR3aa: CAWRADSYNEQFF
CDR3nt: TGTGCCTGGAGGGCGGACTCTTACAATGAGCAGTTCTTC

v_gene: TRBV5-4
j_gene: TRBJ2-6
d_gene: .
abundance: .
CDR3aa: CASSQDRGSGANVLTF
CDR3nt: TGTGCCAGCAGCCAAGATCGTGGGTCTGGGGCCAACGTCCTGACTTTC

v_gene: TRBV7-8
j_gene: TRBJ2-2
d_gene: TRBD2
abundance: .
CDR3aa: CASSLSRLASGELFF
CDR3nt: TGTGCCAGCAGCTTATCCCGACTAGCGAGTGGGGAGCTGTTTTTT

v_gene: TRBV5-4
j_gene: TRBJ2-7
d_gene: .
abundance: .
CDR3aa: CASSHQSSGYEQYF
CDR3nt: TGTGCCAGCAGCCACCAAAGCTCAGGGTACGAGCAGTACTTC

v_gene: TRBV7-2
j_gene: TRBJ2-5
d_gene: TRBD2
abundance: .
CDR3aa: CASSLVGGRVLETQYF
CDR3nt: TGTGCCAGCAGCTTAGTGGGCGGGAGGGTACTGGAGACCCAGTACTTC

v_gene: TRBV11-2
j_gene: TRBJ2-3
d_gene: TRBD1
abundance: .
CDR3aa: CASSLRGLGTDTQYF
CDR3nt: TGTGCCAGCAGCCTCAGGGGGCTCGGCACAGATACGCAGTATTTT

v_gene: TRBV20-1
j_gene: TRBJ1-2
d_gene: .
abundance: few
CDR3aa: CSAYPSGYTF
CDR3nt: TGCAGTGCCTACCCGTCGGGCTACACCTTC

v_gene: TRBV7-3
j_gene: TRBJ2-6
d_gene: .
abundance: .
CDR3aa: CASSPPGAGANVLTF
CDR3nt: TGTGCCAGCAGCCCGCCCGGCGCTGGGGCCAACGTCCTGACTTTC

v_gene: TRBV19
j_gene: TRBJ2-4
d_gene: .
abundance: few
CDR3aa: CASSMRTDIQYF
CDR3nt: TGTGCCAGTAGTATGAGGACGGACATTCAGTACTTC

v_gene: TRBV7-7
j_gene: TRBJ2-5
d_gene: .
abundance: .
CDR3aa: CASSQGLDRPSDF
CDR3nt: TGTGCTAGCAGCCAGGGGCTGGATCGGCCCTCGGACTTC

v_gene: TRBV7-3
j_gene: TRBJ2-3
d_gene: .
abundance: few
CDR3aa: CASSLLEGTQYF
CDR3nt: TGTGCCAGCAGCTTACTAGAGGGTACGCAGTATTTT